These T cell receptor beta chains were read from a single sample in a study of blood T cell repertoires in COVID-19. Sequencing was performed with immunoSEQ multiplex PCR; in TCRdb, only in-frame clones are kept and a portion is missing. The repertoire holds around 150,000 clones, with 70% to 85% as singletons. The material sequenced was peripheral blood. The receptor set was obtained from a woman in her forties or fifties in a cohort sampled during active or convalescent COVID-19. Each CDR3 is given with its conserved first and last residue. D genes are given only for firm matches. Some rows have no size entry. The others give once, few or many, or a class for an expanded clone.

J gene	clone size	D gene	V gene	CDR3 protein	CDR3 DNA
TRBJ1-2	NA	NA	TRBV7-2	CASSPPQETNYGYTF	TGTGCCAGCAGCCCCCCACAGGAAACTAACTATGGCTACACCTTC
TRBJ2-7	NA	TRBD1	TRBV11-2	CASSLGTGAHEQYF	TGTGCCAGCAGCCTAGGGACAGGGGCCCACGAGCAGTACTTC
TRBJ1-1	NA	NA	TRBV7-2	CASSLRLSGRHTEAFF	TGTGCCAGCAGCTTACGCTTGTCCGGGAGGCACACTGAAGCTTTCTTT
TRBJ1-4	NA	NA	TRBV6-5	CASRIANEKLFF	TGTGCCAGTCGTATAGCTAATGAAAAACTGTTTTTT
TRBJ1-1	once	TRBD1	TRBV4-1	CASSQLDRENTEAFF	TGCGCCAGCAGCCAACTGGACAGGGAGAACACTGAAGCTTTCTTT
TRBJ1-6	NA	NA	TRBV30	CAWSQAGNSPLHF	TGTGCCTGGAGTCAGGCAGGAAATTCACCCCTCCACTTT
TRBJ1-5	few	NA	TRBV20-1	CSANDRRHNQPQHF	TGCAGTGCTAATGACAGGCGCCACAATCAGCCCCAGCATTTT
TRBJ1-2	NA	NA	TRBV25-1	CASQMWGGVSGYTF	TGTGCCAGCCAAATGTGGGGAGGTGTCTCTGGCTACACCTTC
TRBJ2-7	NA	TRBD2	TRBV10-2	CASSESGGAYEQYF	TGCGCCAGCAGTGAGTCGGGGGGGGCCTACGAGCAGTACTTC
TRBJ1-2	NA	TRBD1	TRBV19	CASSIGQGGNYGYTF	TGTGCCAGTAGTATCGGACAGGGCGGGAACTATGGCTACACCTTC
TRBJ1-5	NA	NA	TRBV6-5	CAISSTAYSNQPQHF	TGTGCCATCTCCTCGACAGCTTATAGCAATCAGCCCCAGCATTTT
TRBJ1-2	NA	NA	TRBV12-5	CASGQDRYYGYTF	TGTGCTAGTGGTCAGGACAGATACTATGGCTACACCTTC
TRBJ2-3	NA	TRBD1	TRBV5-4	CASSLGGQGALDTQYF	TGTGCCAGCAGCTTGGGAGGACAGGGGGCTTTAGATACGCAGTATTTT
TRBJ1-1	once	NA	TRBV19	CASSIRQDAAVNTEAFF	TGTGCCAGTAGTATCCGACAGGACGCCGCCGTAAACACTGAAGCTTTCTTT
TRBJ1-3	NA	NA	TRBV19	CASKQVLGNTIYF	TGTGCCAGTAAACAGGTCCTTGGAAACACCATATATTTT
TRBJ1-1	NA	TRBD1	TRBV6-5	CASSYSWDRGTEAFF	TGTGCCAGCAGTTACTCGTGGGACAGGGGCACTGAAGCTTTCTTT
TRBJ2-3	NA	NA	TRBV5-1	CASSEGGAWDTQYF	TGCGCCAGCAGCGAAGGGGGGGCTTGGGATACGCAGTATTTT
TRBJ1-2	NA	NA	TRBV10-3	CAISEEGSRLLNLGYTF	TGTGCCATCAGTGAGGAAGGTAGCAGACTGCTAAATCTTGGCTACACCTTC